Listed here are 5 T cell receptor beta chains from one sample, sequenced in a study of T cells after yellow fever vaccination. From the 5' RACE reads, TCRdb called clonotypes with MiXCR, one entry per CDR3 protein. The sample comprises about 150,000 distinct CDR3 sequences, approximately 6.2% of which are singletons, and nearly 3% rests with the top ten. The starting material was CD4+ T cells sorted from PBMCs, obtained on the day of the first yellow fever vaccination. These receptors were taken from a man between 18 and 35 years old who received the YFV17D yellow fever vaccine.

This chain uses TRBV11-2 with TRBJ2-2, with D possibly TRBD2 on 5 matching bases. V was shortened by 5 bases and J by 6 bases, with 7 bases between the two germline ends. This CDR3 region has 12 residues. Germline V gene data show CDR1 as SGHAT and CDR2 as FQNNGV. The CDR3 DNA sequence: TGTGCCAGCAGCCGAGGGCCCGGGGAGCTGTTTTTT. It yields the protein CASSRGPGELFF.

This clonotype was recorded a few times. The chain combines TRBV28 with TRBJ1-3; the D is unclear. CDR3 length: 15 residues. Germline CDR1 and CDR2: MDHEN and SYDVKM. Trimming removed 3 bases at V and 0 bases at J, with 9 bases between. CDR3 DNA: TGTGCCAGCAGTTTGGCGGTCCGCTCTGGAAACACCATATATTTT. Its protein product is CASSLAVRSGNTIYF.

In its sample, this clonotype was seen many times. This chain uses TRBV3-1 with TRBJ2-7, with D maybe TRBD1 (6 bases). The CDR3 extends over 11 amino acids. The germline V gene encodes CDR1 LGHDT and CDR2 YNNKEL (reference sequence). Trimming left V 8 bases short and J 5 bases short, with 10 bases between. As DNA, the CDR3 is TGTGCCAGCGCCTCAGGGGACGAGCAGTACTTC. It translates to CASASGDEQYF.

This clonotype came up many times. V and J are TRBV27 and TRBJ2-2; 8 bases align to TRBD2. Germline assignment: CDR1 MNHEY and CDR2 SMNVEV (reference sequence). Trimming cost V 0 bases and J 2 bases; bases outside gene matches: 2. The CDR3 has 16 residues. In DNA, the CDR3 is TGTGCCAGCAGTTTATCACTAGCGGACAACACCGGGGAGCTGTTTTTT. As protein: CASSLSLADNTGELFF.

This clonotype turned up a few times. The J gene is TRBJ1-2, the V gene TRBV12-5, with TRBD1 identical over 7 bases. This CDR3 contains 15 residues. V shed 0 bases and J 8 bases; nucleotides not matched to a gene: 9. Germline V lookup: CDR1 LGHNT, CDR2 FRNRAP. The CDR3 DNA follows: TGTGCTAGTGGTTTGGTAGAGGGGGCCTCGGGGGGCTACACCTTC. Its protein is CASGLVEGASGGYTF.